Listed here are 26 T cell receptor beta chains from one sample, sequenced in a study of blood T cell repertoires in COVID-19. The method was immunoSEQ multiplex PCR; TCRdb's version includes in-frame clones alone and lacks a portion of them. The sample lists about 310,000 clones; roughly 84% were seen once. The specimen was peripheral blood. The receptors derive from a man over 45 with active or convalescent COVID-19.

The V gene is TRBV19, the J gene TRBJ2-7; 10 bases match TRBD1. The CDR3 has 13 residues. The germline V gene encodes CDR1 LNHDA and CDR2 SQIVND (reference sequence). After removal of 5 bases from V and 7 bases from J, the junction contained 5 bases not matched to a gene. The CDR3 sequence is CASSRQGASEQYF. CDR3 nucleotide sequence: TGTGCCAGTAGTCGACAGGGGGCGAGTGAGCAGTACTTC. Drawing the rest from reference TRBV19 and TRBJ2-7, the complete variable domain is DGGITQSPKYLFRKEGQNVTLSCEQNLNHDAMYWYRQDPGQGLRLIYYSQIVNDFQKGDIAEGYSVSREKKESFPLTVTSAQKNPTAFYLCASSRQGASEQYFGPGTRLTVT.

The rearrangement uses TRBV19 and TRBJ1-4; TRBD1 matches 8 bases. The CDR3 contains 13 residues. With 9 bases clipped from V and 8 bases from J, the junction kept 8 bases outside the gene matches. Germline CDR1 is LNHDA and CDR2 is SQIVND (reference sequence). CDR3 amino acids: CASSGTGGEKLFF. The CDR3 DNA reads as TGTGCCAGCTCCGGGACAGGTGGGGAAAAACTGTTTTTT.

This sequence joins TRBV9 and TRBJ2-7; 10 positions agree with TRBD1. V gave up 3 bases and J gave up 7 bases; unmatched junction bases: 7. The CDR3 runs to 14 residues. CDR1 is SGDLS, CDR2 YYNGEE, per germline. CDR3 protein: CASSGGTGAREQYF. The CDR3 DNA is TGTGCCAGCAGCGGCGGGACAGGGGCCAGGGAGCAGTACTTC.

V gene TRBV5-4 combines with J gene TRBJ2-3, with 10 bases aligning to TRBD1. J lost 2 bases, V lost 4 bases, and 10 bases had no gene match. This CDR3 has 17 residues. The germline gives CDR1 SGHNT, CDR2 YYREEE (reference sequence). The CDR3 region is CASSPGGGQGITDTQYF. CDR3 DNA: TGTGCCAGCAGCCCTGGGGGGGGACAGGGGATCACAGATACGCAGTATTTT. The full variable domain, rest sourced from reference TRBV5-4 and TRBJ2-3, is ETGVTQSPTHLIKTRGQQVTLRCSSQSGHNTVSWYQQALGQGPQFIFQYYREEENGRGNFPPRFSGLQFPNYSSELNVNALELDDSALYLCASSPGGGQGITDTQYFGPGTRLTVL.

The chain uses TRBV4-3 and TRBJ2-3; weak D call: TRBD2 (6 bases). Between the trimmed V and J ends, which lost 1 base and 3 bases, there was a span of 11 bases. The CDR3 consists of 15 residues. CDR1 LGHNA and CDR2 YSLEER come from the germline V gene. The DNA for the CDR3 is TGCGCCAGCAGCCAAGGGGGAGGAGTAACAGATACGCAGTATTTT. Its protein product is CASSQGGGVTDTQYF.

The rearrangement links TRBV7-2 to TRBJ2-7, with TRBD2 identical over 8 bases. This CDR3 comprises 13 residues. V shed 4 bases and J 4 bases; nucleotides not matched to a gene: 3. Germline loops: CDR1 SGHTA, CDR2 FQGNSA. This CDR3 is CASSSTSGYEQYF. CDR3 DNA: TGTGCCAGCAGCTCAACTAGCGGTTACGAGCAGTACTTC.

The chain couples TRBV28 to TRBJ1-5; tentatively, D is TRBD1 (5 bases). The germline gives CDR1 MDHEN, CDR2 SYDVKM. The CDR3 length is 15 residues. V lost 2 bases, J lost 7 bases, and 15 bases lay in between. The CDR3 DNA reads as TGTGCCAGCAGTTTAATGGGCAGGGAAGGACAGCCCCAGCATTTT. This gives the protein CASSLMGREGQPQHF. Based on the CDR3 plus reference TRBV28 and TRBJ1-5, the full variable domain is DVKVTQSSRYLVKRTGEKVFLECVQDMDHENMFWYRQDPGLGLRLIYFSYDVKMKEKGDIPEGYSVSREKKERFSLILESASTNQTSMYLCASSLMGREGQPQHFGDGTRLSIL.

This rearrangement joins TRBV14 to TRBJ2-7; TRBD1 matches 10 bases. The germline V gene has CDR1 SGHDN and CDR2 FVKESK. This CDR3 has 17 amino acids. V dropped 0 bases and J dropped 3; count of bases not matched to a gene: 8. CDR3 coding DNA: TGTGCCAGCAGCCAAGATGGTTGGGGACAGGGGTACTACGAGCAGTACTTC. Amino acids: CASSQDGWGQGYYEQYF.

The CDR3 coding sequence is TGTGCCAGCTCACGTAGCGGGGGCTTGTACGAGCAGTACTTC. As protein: CASSRSGGLYEQYF. The genes are TRBV18 and TRBJ2-7; 9 bases are a match to TRBD2. The CDR3 is made up of 14 amino acids. Trimming cost V 4 bases and J 4 bases; bases outside gene matches: 5. Germline V CDR1 and CDR2: KGHSH, LQKENI.

The chain couples TRBV7-3 to TRBJ1-1; a weak D match, TRBD1 (6 bases). The CDR3 is 17 amino acids. Germline values: CDR1 SGHTA, CDR2 FQGTGA. With 2 bases removed from V and 4 bases from J, the gap between germline ends came to 20 bases. This CDR3 reads CASSLVLGGRAGTEAFF. The CDR3 DNA follows: TGTGCCAGCAGCTTAGTTTTAGGGGGACGGGCGGGCACTGAAGCTTTCTTT. Full variable domain (outside the CDR3, taken from reference TRBV7-3 and TRBJ1-1): GAGVSQTPSNKVTEKGKYVELRCDPISGHTALYWYRQSLGQGPEFLIYFQGTGAADDSGLPNDRFFAVRPEGSVSTLKIQRTERGDSAVYLCASSLVLGGRAGTEAFFGQGTRLTVV.

The chain carries TRBV30 and TRBJ1-5, with 8 bases aligning to TRBD1. This CDR3 region has 18 residues. The V segment lost 2 bases and the J segment 1 base; nucleotides outside the gene matches: 13. Germline loops: CDR1 GTSNPN, CDR2 SVGIG (reference sequence). CDR3 coding DNA: TGTGCCTGGAGTAAATCGCAGGGGGCGGGGGTGAGCAATCAGCCCCAGCATTTT. Its translation: CAWSKSQGAGVSNQPQHF.

V gene TRBV28 combines with J gene TRBJ2-3; D unclear. The CDR3 loop spans 12 amino acids. Germline CDR1 reads MDHEN; CDR2 reads SYDVKM. V was pared by 8 bases and J by 6 bases, with 12 bases between. The CDR3 here is CASSASRDTQYF. CDR3 coding DNA: TGTGCCAGCTCGGCCAGCAGGGATACGCAGTATTTT.

The rearrangement links TRBV5-5 to TRBJ2-7, with D possibly being TRBD2 (5 bases). This CDR3 contains 16 residues. The V and J ends lost 0 bases and 3 bases respectively, with 16 bases between them. Germline CDR1 and CDR2: SGHKS and YYEKEE (reference sequence). DNA for the CDR3: TGTGCCAGCAGCTTGGGGGCCTCCCATGAGGGCTACGAGCAGTACTTC. Protein sequence: CASSLGASHEGYEQYF.

The chain carries TRBV9 and TRBJ2-3, with 10 bases fitting TRBD2. The CDR3 runs 15 residues. Unmatched junction bases numbered 8, after V lost 4 bases and J lost 6 bases. The germline V gene has CDR1 SGDLS and CDR2 YYNGEE. The CDR3 region is CASSPLAGGLDTQYF. The CDR3 DNA follows: TGTGCCAGCAGCCCGTTAGCGGGAGGTTTGGATACGCAGTATTTT.

The genes are TRBV3-1 (or the pseudogene TRBV3-2) and TRBJ1-1; 9 nucleotides match TRBD1. The CDR3 totals 14 residues. V shed 5 bases and J 7 bases; nucleotides not matched to a gene: 8. Germline values: CDR1 LGHDT, CDR2 YNNKEL (reference sequence). The CDR3 loop reads CASSIRTGASEAFF. The CDR3 DNA reads as TGTGCCAGCAGCATACGGACAGGGGCGAGTGAAGCTTTCTTT.

This sequence joins TRBV6-6 and TRBJ1-1; 9 bases align to TRBD1. V dropped 5 bases and J dropped 4; count of bases not matched to a gene: 17. Germline V gene data show CDR1 as MNHNY and CDR2 as SVGAGI (reference sequence). The CDR3 is made up of 18 amino acids. The CDR3 DNA reads TGTGCCAGCAGTCAGCCCGACAGGGGGACCTCTTTTGGCACTGAAGCTTTCTTT. Translated, it gives CASSQPDRGTSFGTEAFF.

J is TRBJ1-4 and V is TRBV5-6; 12 nucleotides line up with TRBD1. The CDR3 length is 18 residues. Germline CDR1 is SGHDT and CDR2 is YYEEEE. V lost 2 bases and J lost 3; bases outside the gene matches: 8. The CDR3 loop is CASSFLGTGGAANEKLFF. DNA of the CDR3: TGTGCCAGCAGCTTCCTCGGGACAGGGGGCGCAGCTAATGAAAAACTGTTTTTT.

The chain joins TRBV7-9 to TRBJ1-1, with 7 bases matching TRBD1. The V and J ends lost 4 bases and 1 base, in that order; junction bases with no gene match: 3. The CDR3 has 14 amino acids. Germline V CDR1 and CDR2: SEHNR, FQNEAQ (reference sequence). The CDR3 region has the DNA TGTGCCAGCAGCTCGGGACAGAAGAACACTGAAGCTTTCTTT. It translates to CASSSGQKNTEAFF.

V gene TRBV11-2 combines with J gene TRBJ2-7, with D possibly matching TRBD2 (5 bases). V shed 1 base and J shed 3 bases, with 16 bases lying between them. CDR3 size: 16 residues. The germline CDR1 and CDR2 sequences are SGHAT and FQNNGV. This chain's CDR3 is CASSLGVVATRYEQYF. CDR3 bases: TGTGCCAGCAGCTTAGGGGTCGTAGCGACCCGCTACGAGCAGTACTTC.

Notes on this clone: Other DNA sequences in this sample translate to the same CDR3. The chain uses TRBV7-2 and TRBJ2-1; 9 bases are a match to TRBD1. This CDR3 has 15 amino acids. Germline V lookup: CDR1 SGHTA, CDR2 FQGNSA. The J segment lost 4 bases and the V segment lost 4 bases, leaving 5 bases of the junction unmatched. DNA for the CDR3: TGTGCCAGCAGCTCAGACAGGGGGGGATACAATGAGCAGTTCTTC. It is translated as CASSSDRGGYNEQFF.

The chain carries TRBV28 and TRBJ1-1, with TRBD1 matching over 8 bases. Looked up from germline, CDR1 is MDHEN and CDR2 is SYDVKM. V was clipped by 5 bases and J by 3 bases; unmatched bases: 5. The CDR3 spans 14 residues. The CDR3 nucleotides are TGTGCCAGCAGTCCAGGGGGCCCGTACACTGAAGCTTTCTTT. Its translation: CASSPGGPYTEAFF.

This clone was observed a few times. The CDR3 region has the DNA TGTGCCAGCAGCTTAGCTGAGGCAGGACAATACGAGCAGTACTTC. Its protein is CASSLAEAGQYEQYF. The chain uses TRBV7-8 and TRBJ2-7; possible D gene TRBD1, 5 bases. V dropped 0 bases and J dropped 4 bases, with 13 bases sitting between them. This CDR3 contains 15 residues. In germline, CDR1 is SGHVS, CDR2 FQNEAQ.

The rearrangement uses TRBV7-2 and TRBJ2-3; TRBD1 is a possible D gene (5 bases). Between the trimmed V and J ends, which lost 1 base and 2 bases, there was a span of 13 bases. Germline CDR1 SGHTA, CDR2 FQGNSA. This CDR3 has 16 amino acids. The DNA of the CDR3 is TGTGCCAGCAGCTTAGACGGCAGGGCCCACACAGATACGCAGTATTTT. The encoded protein is CASSLDGRAHTDTQYF. The full variable domain, with the rest looked up from reference TRBV7-2 and TRBJ2-3, is GAGVSQSPSNKVTEKGKDVELRCDPISGHTALYWYRQSLGQGLEFLIYFQGNSAPDKSGLPSDRFSAERTGGSVSTLTIQRTQQEDSAVYLCASSLDGRAHTDTQYFGPGTRLTVL.

The chain carries TRBV4-2 and TRBJ2-2, with D hard to call. Germline V gene lookup returns CDR1 LGHNA and CDR2 YNFKEQ. The ends were cut back, 6 bases at V and 0 bases at J, with 8 bases in the middle. CDR3 length: 14 residues. The chain's CDR3 is CASRAGANTGELFF. The CDR3 region has the DNA TGTGCCAGCAGGGCAGGCGCGAACACCGGGGAGCTGTTTTTT.

The chain is built from TRBV30 and TRBJ2-1; TRBD1 matches at 10 bases. Germline assignment: CDR1 GTSNPN and CDR2 SVGIG (reference sequence). J lost 7 bases, V lost 6 bases, and 6 bases had no gene match. CDR3 length: 13 residues. CDR3 DNA sequence: TGTGCCTGCCGGCGACAGGGGGCGAATGAGCAGTTCTTC. It specifies CACRRQGANEQFF.

A single count supports this clone. The V gene is TRBV4-3, the J gene TRBJ2-6, with 9 bases fitting TRBD1. CDR3 length: 18 residues. V trimming: 5 bases; J trimming: 3 bases; junction bases outside the gene matches: 11. CDR1 is LGHNA, CDR2 YSLEER, per germline. CDR3 loop: CASSITGTGLDGANVLTF. CDR3 bases: TGCGCCAGCAGCATAACCGGGACAGGGTTAGATGGGGCCAACGTCCTGACTTTC.